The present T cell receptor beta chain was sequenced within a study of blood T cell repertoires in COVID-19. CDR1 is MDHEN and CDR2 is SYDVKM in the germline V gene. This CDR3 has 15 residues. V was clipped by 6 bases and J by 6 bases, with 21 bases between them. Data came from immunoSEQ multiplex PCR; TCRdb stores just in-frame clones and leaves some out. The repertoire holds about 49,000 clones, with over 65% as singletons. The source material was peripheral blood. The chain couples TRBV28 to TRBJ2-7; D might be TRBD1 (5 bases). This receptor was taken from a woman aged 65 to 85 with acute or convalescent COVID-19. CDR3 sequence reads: CASSLNSVGVSEQYF. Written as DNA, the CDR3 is TGTGCCAGCAGCCTTAATTCGGTAGGGGTTTCCGAGCAGTACTTC.